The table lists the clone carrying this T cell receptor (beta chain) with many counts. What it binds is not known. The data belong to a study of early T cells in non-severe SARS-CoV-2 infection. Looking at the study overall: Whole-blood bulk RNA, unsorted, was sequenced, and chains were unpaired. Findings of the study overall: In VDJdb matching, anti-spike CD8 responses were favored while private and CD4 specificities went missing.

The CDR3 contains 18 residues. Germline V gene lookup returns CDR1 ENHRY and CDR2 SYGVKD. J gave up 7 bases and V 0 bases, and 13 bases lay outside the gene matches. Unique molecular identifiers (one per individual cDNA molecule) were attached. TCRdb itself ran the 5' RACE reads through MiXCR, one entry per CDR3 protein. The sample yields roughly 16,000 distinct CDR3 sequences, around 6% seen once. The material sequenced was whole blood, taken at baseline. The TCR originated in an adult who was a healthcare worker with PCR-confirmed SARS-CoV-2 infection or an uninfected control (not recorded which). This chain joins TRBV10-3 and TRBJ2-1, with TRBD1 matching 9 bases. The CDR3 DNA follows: TGTGCCATCAGTGAGTCCGCCCACGGGACAGGGTTCTTGAATGAGCAGTTCTTC. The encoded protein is CAISESAHGTGFLNEQFF.